The 30 T cell receptor beta chains listed next were all sequenced from one sample in a study of blood T cells in healthy people across ages (dated by TCRdb to about 2015). Libraries were built with 5' RACE. Sequencing took place on an Illumina HiSeq 2500. The second PCR ran for roughly 7 to 12 cycles and used a J-beta primer mix along with a sample-barcoded 5' primer. TCRdb reprocessed the public reads (quality trimming at Q25 with fastp, clone calling with MiXCR) and kept in-frame beta chains. For every CDR3 protein sequence, its rows merge into one entry that carries the most common genes and DNA. The sample has 1.5 million to 2 million distinct CDR3 sequences on record, 49% of them singletons. The ten largest account for 2% to 2.5% of the sample. Sequencing was done on a sample of blood. These receptors all stem from a woman aged 40 to 50 in good health.

The chain has TRBV7-8 and TRBJ2-4; 12 bases map to TRBD2. Near its end, the DNA agrees better with TRBJ2-5, so the J call may be wrong. CDR3 size: 16 residues. CDR1 and CDR2 from the germline V gene are SGHVS and FQNEAQ. The CDR3 is CASSLLEGLAGETQYF. CDR3 DNA sequence: TGTGCCAGCAGCTTACTTGAGGGACTAGCGGGAGAGACCCAGTACTTC.

The J gene is TRBJ1-4, the V gene TRBV10-1, with D hard to call. The CDR3 length is 15 residues. V lost 2 bases and J lost 6, with 13 bases in between. The germline V gene encodes CDR1 WNHNN and CDR2 SYGVQD (reference sequence). CDR3 region: CASSEGSGDYEKLFF. DNA of the CDR3: TGCGCCAGCAGTGAGGGCAGCGGCGACTATGAAAAACTGTTTTTT.

This clonotype appeared a few times. V gene TRBV12-3 or TRBV12-4 combines with J gene TRBJ1-2; D uncertain. Between the trimmed V and J ends, which lost 5 bases and 0 bases, there was a span of 7 bases. The length of the CDR3 is 13 residues. This chain's CDR3 is CASSLNANYGYTF. In DNA, the CDR3 is TGTGCCAGCAGTCTCAACGCTAACTATGGCTACACCTTC.

V and J are TRBV20-1 and TRBJ2-3; D is perhaps TRBD2 (6 bases). Trimming stripped 3 bases from V and 12 bases from J, with 16 bases between. From germline, CDR1 is DFQATT and CDR2 SNEGSKA (reference sequence). CDR3 size: 12 residues. DNA of the CDR3: TGCAGTGCTAGCCGCGGGGTAGGGATTCAGTATTTT. This encodes CSASRGVGIQYF.

The V gene is TRBV25-1, the J gene TRBJ1-2; perhaps TRBD1 as D (5 bases). The CDR3 has 16 amino acids. From germline, CDR1 is MGHDK and CDR2 SYGVNS. V was pared by 2 bases and J by 4 bases, with 17 bases between. The CDR3 here is CASSETLGRVGYGYTF. The CDR3 DNA sequence: TGTGCCAGCAGTGAAACCCTGGGCAGGGTGGGCTATGGCTACACCTTC.

This clonotype was detected a few times. The chain uses TRBV7-2 and TRBJ2-7, with D perhaps given as TRBD1 or TRBD2 (5 bases each). There are 15 residues in the CDR3. Germline V gene sequence: CDR1 SGHTA, CDR2 FQGNSA. The V gene lost 2 bases and the J gene lost 6 bases, with 17 bases spanning the gap. This CDR3 is CASSLPAGIRGEQYF. The DNA for the CDR3 is TGTGCCAGCAGCTTACCGGCAGGGATACGGGGCGAGCAGTACTTC.

The V and J genes are TRBV10-2 and TRBJ2-3; no reliable D call. This CDR3 comprises 14 residues. Trimming took off 3 bases at V and 5 bases at J, with 12 bases between the two ends. Looked up from germline, CDR1 is WSHSY and CDR2 is SAAADI. CDR3 residues: CASSEFPNQDTQYF. The CDR3 DNA sequence: TGCGCCAGCAGTGAATTCCCAAACCAAGATACGCAGTATTTT.

The chain uses TRBV6-5 and TRBJ1-1; D possibly corresponds to TRBD1 (6 bases). This CDR3 region has 12 residues. Trimming pared 8 bases from V and 3 bases from J, leaving 10 bases between. Germline V gene sequence: CDR1 MNHEY, CDR2 SVGAGI. In DNA, the CDR3 is TGTGCCAGCGGCACAGGGTACACTGAAGCTTTCTTT. Translation: CASGTGYTEAFF.

Concerning this clonotype: It differs at one base from a far larger clone, so likely a read error. The gene calls are TRBV21-1 and TRBJ2-7; the D call in the table, TRBD1, was not verified against the DNA. TRBV21-1 corresponds to a pseudogene. This CDR3 contains 13 residues. The CDR3 loop is CASRPRDSYEQYF. The CDR3 bases are TGTGCCAGCAGGCCCCGGGACAGCTACGAGCAGTACTTC.

This chain uses TRBV9 with TRBJ1-2; 8 bases match TRBD1. The J segment lost 3 bases and the V segment lost 3 bases, leaving 7 bases of the junction unmatched. CDR3 length: 15 residues. Germline V gene data show CDR1 as SGDLS and CDR2 as YYNGEE. As DNA, the CDR3 is TGTGCCAGCAGCGCATCAGGGGGCGCAGACTATGGCTACACCTTC. Translating it yields CASSASGGADYGYTF.

The rearrangement uses TRBV29-1 and TRBJ2-5, with 8 nucleotides matching TRBD1. J lost 5 bases, V lost 5 bases, and 7 bases had no gene match. Germline V gene lookup returns CDR1 SQVTM and CDR2 ANQGSEA. The CDR3 length is 13 residues. CDR3 in amino acids: CSVHRGARETQYF. For the CDR3, the DNA is TGCAGCGTTCACAGGGGGGCGAGGGAGACCCAGTACTTC.

This chain uses TRBV12-3 or TRBV12-4 with TRBJ1-2; no reliable D call. The CDR3 extends over 13 amino acids. The germline V and J ends were trimmed by 5 bases and 6 bases, with 13 bases remaining between them. CDR3 nucleotides: TGTGCCAGCAGTATTCCGGGAACTGATGGCTACACCTTC. Translated, it gives CASSIPGTDGYTF.

In its sample, this clonotype was seen a few times. The chain recombines TRBV7-2 with TRBJ1-2; D gene ambiguous. V was shortened by 8 bases and J by 2 bases, with 9 bases between the two germline ends. Germline V gives CDR1 SGHTA, CDR2 FQGNSA. This CDR3 spans 12 amino acids. The CDR3 DNA reads TGTGCCAGCGGGTTACAGAACTATGGCTACACCTTC. It codes for CASGLQNYGYTF. Full variable domain (remainder filled in from reference TRBV7-2 and TRBJ1-2): GAGVSQSPSNKVTEKGKDVELRCDPISGHTALYWYRQSLGQGLEFLIYFQGNSAPDKSGLPSDRFSAERTGGSVSTLTIQRTQQEDSAVYLCASGLQNYGYTFGSGTRLTVV.

The rearrangement uses TRBV12-3 or TRBV12-4 and TRBJ1-5; perhaps TRBD1 as D (5 bases). The V and J ends lost 7 bases and 6 bases respectively, with 22 bases between them. The length of the CDR3 is 16 residues. CDR3 DNA sequence: TGTGCCAGCACCTACCAGCAAGTGGCGCAGGGTCAGCCCCAGCATTTT. This gives the protein CASTYQQVAQGQPQHF.

The V gene is TRBV7-2, the J gene TRBJ2-7; D tentatively reads TRBD1 or TRBD2 (5 bases each). CDR1 and CDR2 from the germline V gene are SGHTA and FQGNSA. The length of the CDR3 is 13 residues. The V gene lost 3 bases and the J gene lost 6 bases, with 12 bases spanning the gap. Here the CDR3 reads CASSFEGPSEQYF. Here the CDR3 DNA reads TGTGCCAGCAGCTTCGAGGGACCCTCCGAGCAGTACTTC.

Only a few counts were recorded for this clonotype. The chain links TRBV7-6 to TRBJ2-1; 12 bases align to TRBD2. J gave up 5 bases and V 2 bases, and 4 bases lay outside the gene matches. Germline loops: CDR1 SGHVS, CDR2 FNYEAQ. This CDR3 contains 16 residues. In nucleotides, the CDR3 is TGTGCCAGCAGCTTAAGTACTAGCGGGGGGCACAATGAGCAGTTCTTC. The encoded protein is CASSLSTSGGHNEQFF.

The chain joins TRBV20-1 to TRBJ2-7; unclear D gene. Germline V gives CDR1 DFQATT, CDR2 SNEGSKA (reference sequence). CDR3 length equals 16 residues. V shed 2 bases and J shed 0 bases, with 17 bases lying between them. CDR3 sequence (DNA): TGCAGTGCTAGACTACCTGGCAGCCGCTCCTCCTACGAGCAGTACTTC. Translation gives CSARLPGSRSSYEQYF.

This sequence joins TRBV24-1 and TRBJ2-1, with 8 bases matching TRBD2. Germline V gene lookup returns CDR1 KGHDR and CDR2 SFDVKD. This CDR3 is built from 15 residues. The J segment lost 2 bases and the V segment lost 5 bases, leaving 4 bases of the junction unmatched. This CDR3 reads CATSAGGGPYNEQFF. In DNA form, the CDR3 reads TGTGCCACCAGTGCCGGGGGGGGTCCCTACAATGAGCAGTTCTTC.

The rearrangement links TRBV6-2 or TRBV6-3 to TRBJ2-5, with a weak D call TRBD2 (6 bases). The J call may be wrong; the DNA end is better matched by TRBJ2-7. Germline-derived CDR1 and CDR2 are MNHEY and SVGEGT. The CDR3 has 13 residues. DNA of the CDR3: TGTGCCAGCAGCCGAGTGGGGGGTCGCGAGCAGTACTTC. It translates to CASSRVGGREQYF.

This rearrangement joins TRBV24-1 to TRBJ2-1; D is unclear. The germline gives CDR1 KGHDR, CDR2 SFDVKD. The CDR3 is 11 residues long. The V gene lost 5 bases and the J gene lost 9 bases, with 7 bases spanning the gap. The CDR3 region is CATSGVGEQFF. The CDR3 DNA is TGTGCCACCAGTGGAGTTGGTGAGCAGTTCTTC.

This clonotype was detected a few times. The chain recombines TRBV20-1 with TRBJ2-1, with 11 bases matching TRBD2. V dropped 1 base and J dropped 2; count of bases not matched to a gene: 7. This CDR3 comprises 17 residues. Per germline, CDR1 DFQATT and CDR2 SNEGSKA (reference sequence). CDR3 region: CSARGASGGPTYNEQFF. DNA for the CDR3: TGCAGTGCTAGAGGTGCTAGCGGGGGGCCGACCTACAATGAGCAGTTCTTC.

This clonotype was observed a handful of times. V is TRBV24-1 and J is TRBJ1-2, with D possibly matching TRBD1 (6 bases). CDR3 size: 12 residues. Germline V gene lookup returns CDR1 KGHDR and CDR2 SFDVKD. The V end lost 5 bases, the J end lost 4 bases, and 7 bases lay between the germline ends. Written as DNA, the CDR3 is TGTGCCACCAGTGTGACAGGCTATGGCTACACCTTC. As protein: CATSVTGYGYTF.

The J gene is TRBJ2-7, the V gene TRBV4-1; D may match TRBD1 or TRBD2 (6 bases each). The CDR3 runs to 18 residues. V lost 0 bases and J 2 bases, leaving 20 bases between the germline ends. Germline V gene sequence: CDR1 MGHRA, CDR2 YSYEKL. CDR3 sequence: CASSQDISGRGRPYEQYF. As DNA, the CDR3 is TGCGCCAGCAGCCAAGATATATCCGGTAGGGGGAGGCCCTACGAGCAGTACTTC.

The gene calls are TRBV10-3 and TRBJ1-5; possibly TRBD1 for D (6 bases). From germline, CDR1 is ENHRY and CDR2 SYGVKD. The V gene lost 0 bases and the J gene lost 7 bases, with 13 bases spanning the gap. CDR3 length: 15 residues. CDR3 DNA sequence: TGTGCCATCAGTGAGTCGAAGGGGGAATTGCAGCCCCAGCATTTT. Encoded protein: CAISESKGELQPQHF.

The rearrangement uses TRBV12-3 or TRBV12-4 and TRBJ1-2, with D possibly matching TRBD1 (6 bases). This CDR3 has 15 amino acids. Trimming stripped 2 bases from V and 4 bases from J, with 14 bases between. CDR3 protein: CASSLSAGAVYGYTF. The CDR3 nucleotides read TGTGCCAGCAGTTTATCGGCAGGGGCTGTCTATGGCTACACCTTC.

As to this clonotype: One junction end disagrees with the germline gene, perhaps due to a read error. The CDR3 is CTSTRETQYF. CDR3 bases: TGCACCAGCACGAGAGAGACCCAGTACTTC. The chain employs TRBV5-1 and TRBJ2-7; no clear D gene. The tail of the sequence fits TRBJ2-5 better, so the J call may be wrong. The CDR3 contains 10 residues. The germline V gene encodes CDR1 SGHRS and CDR2 YFSETQ.

This clonotype was seen more than once but under ten times. The chain joins TRBV6-6 to TRBJ2-7, with D perhaps matching TRBD1 or TRBD2 (6 bases each). The V gene lost 0 bases and the J gene lost 2 bases, with 11 bases spanning the gap. This CDR3 contains 15 residues. Germline assignment: CDR1 MNHNY and CDR2 SVGAGI (reference sequence). DNA for the CDR3: TGTGCCAGCAGTTACTCGGGGGGCCCTGCCTACGAGCAGTACTTC. Amino acids: CASSYSGGPAYEQYF.

This rearrangement joins TRBV7-2 to TRBJ2-5, with no clear D. Germline V lookup: CDR1 SGHTA, CDR2 FQGNSA. The CDR3 spans 12 residues. Trimming pared 7 bases from V and 5 bases from J, leaving 11 bases between. The CDR3 loop reads CASTYSAETQYF. DNA of the CDR3: TGTGCCAGCACCTACTCGGCCGAGACCCAGTACTTC.

The chain joins TRBV15 to TRBJ2-4; the D gene is possibly TRBD2 (6 bases). Germline V gene sequence: CDR1 LNHNV, CDR2 YYDKDF (reference sequence). The CDR3 is 19 amino acids. V lost 4 bases and J 0 bases, leaving 22 bases between the germline ends. Here the CDR3 reads CATSITTQGGVRAKNIQYF. For the CDR3, the DNA is TGTGCCACCAGCATTACAACCCAGGGCGGGGTTAGAGCCAAAAACATTCAGTACTTC.

The chain recombines TRBV28 with TRBJ1-1, with no clear D. Germline assignment: CDR1 MDHEN and CDR2 SYDVKM. V lost 4 bases and J lost 0, with 12 bases in between. The CDR3 sequence is 15 residues long. CDR3 region: CASSSINIMNTEAFF. The CDR3, as DNA: TGTGCCAGCAGTTCCATCAATATCATGAACACTGAAGCTTTCTTT.